The T cell receptor (gamma chain) described here comes from a study of Vδ1+ human thymocytes. A note on this clone: Its antigen is currently unknown.

The sorted cells were CD3+ Vdelta1+ Vdelta2- thymocytes from alphabeta-depleted thymus. Study-wide findings and caveats: Thymic TRG and TRD repertoires appeared highly polyclonal. Unlike peripheral blood Vdelta1+ controls, thymic delta-chain sequences included about 20% Vdelta2 and few Vdelta3. TRD repertoires were essentially private, unlike widely shared TRG clonotypes.

This CDR3 has 12 residues. In germline, CDR1 is EGSTGY, CDR2 YDSYTSSV. V trimming: 1 base; J trimming: 9 bases; junction bases outside the gene matches: 2. Extracted RNA was reverse transcribed into cDNA. Multiplex PCR used pooled V-gene forward primers and a constant-region reverse primer to amplify CDR3s. TCRdb re-called clones from the multiplex PCR reads via CATT. Seen here are about 36,000 gamma-chain clones, 20% observed once, and the top ten hold about 2%. What was sequenced was Vdelta1+ gamma-delta thymocytes from the thymus. Specified subset: FACS-sorted CD3+ TCRalphabeta- TCRVdelta1+ TCRVdelta2- thymocytes. The TCR sequence derives from a girl under three years old who had congenital heart surgery. This sequence joins TRGV4 and TRGJP2. CDR3 sequence: CATWDGNWIKTF. CDR3 coding DNA: TGTGCCACCTGGGATGGAAATTGGATCAAGACGTTT.